These 18 T cell receptor beta chains were all obtained from the same sample, sequenced in a study of lung T cells in sarcoidosis with Löfgren's syndrome. TCRdb redid the calling of the reads with MiXCR, one entry per CDR3 protein. The sample records about 8,500 distinct CDR3 sequences, under 25% being singletons. Sequenced sample: CD4+ T cells from bronchoalveolar lavage fluid. Receptor source: a human donor with sarcoidosis (Löfgren's syndrome or another form), or a control subject (not recorded which).

This clonotype was seen many times. The J gene is TRBJ2-5, the V gene TRBV11-2, with D perhaps given as TRBD1 or TRBD2 (5 bases each). The V and J ends lost 1 base and 5 bases respectively, with 11 bases between them. CDR1 and CDR2 (germline): SGHAT, FQNNGV. CDR3 length: 14 amino acids. CDR3 loop: CASSLGGARETQYF. For the CDR3, the DNA is TGTGCCAGCAGCTTAGGAGGGGCACGGGAGACCCAGTACTTC.

Notes on this clonotype: The CDR3 carries no conserved terminal phenylalanine or tryptophan, so it likely arises from a read error. The chain joins TRBV4-2 to TRBJ1-6, with TRBD1 matching over 9 bases. V trimming: 2 bases; J trimming: 9 bases; junction bases outside the gene matches: 5. This CDR3 is built from 15 residues. The germline V gene encodes CDR1 LGHNA and CDR2 YNFKEQ. CDR3 DNA: TGTGCCAGCAGCCAACTATCGACAGGGGGTTCACCCCTCCACTCT. Its protein product is CASSQLSTGGSPLHS.

This clonotype was seen a few times. The chain is built from TRBV9 and TRBJ1-2; the D is unclear. Trimming left V 0 bases short and J 2 bases short, with 11 bases between. The CDR3 spans 15 residues. The germline V gene has CDR1 SGDLS and CDR2 YYNGEE. The DNA of the CDR3 is TGTGCCAGCAGCGTAGGTGGCCAGACAAACTATGGCTACACCTTC. Protein sequence: CASSVGGQTNYGYTF. Full variable domain (outside the CDR3, taken from reference TRBV9 and TRBJ1-2): DSGVTQTPKHLITATGQRVTLRCSPRSGDLSVYWYQQSLDQGLQFLIQYYNGEERAKGNILERFSAQQFPDLHSELNLSSLELGDSALYFCASSVGGQTNYGYTFGSGTRLTVV.

Note on this clonotype: Just one base apart from a much larger clone, this may be a read error. The chain is built from TRBV9 and TRBJ1-4; D unclear. There are 13 residues in the CDR3. CDR1 is SGDLS and CDR2 is YYNGEE in the germline V gene. Here the CDR3 DNA reads TGTGCCAGCAGCGTAGGAGCTAATGGAAAACTGTTTTTT. Its translation is CASSVGANGKLFF.

This clonotype was seen a few times. V usage is TRBV5-6 and J usage is TRBJ2-5, with D possibly being TRBD1 (6 bases). Germline V gene data show CDR1 as SGHDT and CDR2 as YYEEEE. Trimming cost V 4 bases and J 4 bases, with 11 bases left between them. CDR3 length: 13 residues. The CDR3, as DNA: TGTGCCAGCAGCAACCAGGGGCGAGAGACCCAGTACTTC. Its translation: CASSNQGRETQYF.

This clonotype was found a few times. J is TRBJ1-2 and V is TRBV5-6, with TRBD1 matching over 9 bases. V dropped 3 bases and J dropped 7; count of bases not matched to a gene: 1. This CDR3 region has 12 residues. Germline V lookup: CDR1 SGHDT, CDR2 YYEEEE. The CDR3 region is CASSWTGVGYTF. Here the CDR3 DNA reads TGTGCCAGCAGCTGGACAGGGGTTGGCTACACCTTC. Full variable domain (remainder filled in from reference TRBV5-6 and TRBJ1-2): DAGVTQSPTHLIKTRGQQVTLRCSPKSGHDTVSWYQQALGQGPQFIFQYYEEEERQRGNFPDRFSGHQFPNYSSELNVNALLLGDSALYLCASSWTGVGYTFGSGTRLTVV.

This clonotype was counted ten times or more. The chain links TRBV5-1 to TRBJ2-3; D is possibly TRBD2 (6 bases). The germline V gene has CDR1 SGHRS and CDR2 YFSETQ. The CDR3 length is 14 residues. V lost 1 base to trimming and J lost 4 bases, with 10 bases between them. CDR3 bases: TGCGCCAGCAGCTTGCTAGCGCAGGCAGATACGCAGTATTTT. This encodes CASSLLAQADTQYF.

This clonotype was counted only a few times. In nucleotides, the CDR3 is TGCAGCGTTGGTGGACAAGGACCGGAGCTGTTTTTT. The encoded protein is CSVGGQGPELFF. The chain is built from TRBV29-1 and TRBJ2-2; tentative D call: TRBD1 (5 bases). This CDR3 comprises 12 residues. In germline, CDR1 is SQVTM, CDR2 ANQGSEA. V was shortened by 4 bases and J by 10 bases, with 13 bases between the two germline ends.

This clonotype was counted ten times or more. The V gene is TRBV11-2, the J gene TRBJ1-1; no reliable D call. The CDR3 is 14 amino acids. Germline CDR1 SGHAT, CDR2 FQNNGV. Trimming shortened V by 0 bases and J by 0 bases, and 5 bases separated the two germline ends. The CDR3 here is CASSLDVVNTEAFF. The CDR3 DNA sequence: TGTGCCAGCAGCTTAGACGTCGTGAACACTGAAGCTTTCTTT. Full variable domain (remainder filled in from reference TRBV11-2 and TRBJ1-1): EAGVAQSPRYKIIEKRQSVAFWCNPISGHATLYWYQQILGQGPKLLIQFQNNGVVDDSQLPKDRFSAERLKGVDSTLKIQPAKLEDSAVYLCASSLDVVNTEAFFGQGTRLTVV.

By its share, this clonotype is medium-sized (0.01 to 0.1%). The V call is TRBV5-4, the J call TRBJ1-1, with 7 bases matching TRBD1. Per the germline V gene, CDR1 is SGHNT and CDR2 is YYREEE (reference sequence). Unmatched junction bases numbered 10, after V lost 2 bases and J lost 6 bases. This CDR3 is built from 15 residues. The CDR3 region has the DNA TGTGCCAGCAGCTTTTTATTTCCGACAGGGTCTGAAGCTTTCTTT. Its protein product is CASSFLFPTGSEAFF.

This clonotype was recorded many times. The genes are TRBV5-4 and TRBJ2-3; 7 nucleotides match TRBD1. The CDR3 spans 15 residues. Germline assignment: CDR1 SGHNT and CDR2 YYREEE (reference sequence). Unmatched junction bases numbered 9, after V lost 4 bases and J lost 4 bases. CDR3 DNA sequence: TGTGCCAGCAGCCAGCAAGGGGGCGCACCAGATACGCAGTATTTT. Amino acid sequence: CASSQQGGAPDTQYF.

This clonotype was seen a handful of times. A much larger clone lies one base from this, so it may be a read error. The chain combines TRBV7-2 with TRBJ2-7, with 7 bases fitting TRBD2. CDR1 and CDR2 from the germline V gene are SGHTA and FQGNSA. The CDR3 runs 13 residues. The CDR3 DNA follows: TGTGCCAGCGGCTTGTGGGGGGGGGACGAGCAGTACTTC. This translates into CASGLWGGDEQYF.

Points on this clonotype: A much larger clone is a single base away; this may be a read error. The chain joins TRBV5-1 to TRBJ1-1; weak D call: TRBD1 (5 bases). This CDR3 comprises 16 residues. Trimming shortened V by 3 bases and J by 5 bases, and 20 bases separated the two germline ends. Germline CDR1 is SGHRS and CDR2 is YFSETQ. CDR3 sequence (DNA): TGCGCCAGCAGCTCCGACGGTCCCACATGGGGGACTGAAGCTTTCTTT. This translates into CASSSDGPTWGTEAFF.

The rearrangement uses TRBV5-1 and TRBJ2-3, with TRBD2 matching 8 bases. The CDR3 has 17 amino acids. The germline V gene has CDR1 SGHRS and CDR2 YFSETQ. V shed 4 bases and J 0 bases; nucleotides not matched to a gene: 10. CDR3 DNA: TGCGCCAGCAGCCCGGGGGGGGCGGGATCCAGCACAGATACGCAGTATTTT. Translating gives CASSPGGAGSSTDTQYF.

Concerning this clonotype: Just one base apart from a much larger clone, this may be a read error. This rearrangement joins TRBV4-2 to TRBJ2-2; D unresolved. In germline, CDR1 is LGHNA, CDR2 YNFKEQ. This CDR3 has 14 residues. V was pared by 1 base and J by 4 bases, with 7 bases between. This CDR3 is CASSQASSTGELFF. CDR3 bases: TGTGCCAGCAGCCAAGCGTCGAGCACCGGGGAGCTGTTTTTT.

The chain employs TRBV29-1 and TRBJ2-1; tentatively, D is TRBD1 (7 bases). The CDR3 runs to 13 residues. Between the trimmed V and J ends, which lost 7 bases and 3 bases, there was a span of 13 bases. The germline CDR1 and CDR2 sequences are SQVTM and ANQGSEA. CDR3 bases: TGCAGCGGGGGCGGGGACAGCTACAATGAGCAGTTCTTC. The encoded protein is CSGGGDSYNEQFF.

This clonotype has at least ten counts. V is TRBV2 and J is TRBJ2-4, with TRBD1 matching over 8 bases. This CDR3 has 13 residues. V trimming: 8 bases; J trimming: 6 bases; junction bases outside the gene matches: 6. The germline gives CDR1 SNHLY, CDR2 FYNNEI. CDR3 loop: CASVFGQGNIQYF. CDR3 nucleotide sequence: TGTGCCAGCGTGTTTGGACAGGGAAACATTCAGTACTTC.

This clonotype was counted many times. V usage is TRBV6-1 and J usage is TRBJ2-7, with D perhaps TRBD1 (6 bases). V shed 10 bases and J shed 2 bases, with 15 bases lying between them. CDR1 is MNHNS and CDR2 is SASEGT in the germline V gene. The CDR3 spans 13 residues. CDR3 residues: CATPRDKPYEQYF. For the CDR3, the DNA is TGTGCCACCCCCCGGGACAAACCCTACGAGCAGTACTTC.